The sample holds a few counts of the clone carrying this T cell receptor (beta chain). Its antigen is still unknown. This specimen comes from a study of T-cell reconstitution after alpha-beta-depleted transplantation in children. Broader study findings: T-cell numbers and diversity one year post-transplant derived largely from freshly generated T cells. It was reported that alpha-beta T cells came from several hundred expanded graft clones (about two months after transplant). Surviving recipient T cells and thymic progenitors accounted for the high day-60 TCRbeta diversity observed in some patients.

Unique molecular identifiers were used in preparing the TCRbeta library. Each CDR3 protein gets one entry after TCRdb re-called the PCR reads with MiXCR. The table records approximately 230,000 distinct CDR3 sequences, roughly a quarter of them present only once. The trim removed 2 bases at V and 7 bases at J, leaving 15 bases unmatched. Germline V gives CDR1 KGHSH, CDR2 LQKENI. The CDR3 sequence is 18 residues long. The sequence derives from a female patient between 2 and 15 years old who had a stem cell transplant for congenital amegakaryocytic thrombocytopenia, so the T cells may come from the graft donor. The chain joins TRBV18 to TRBJ2-5; 11 bases fit TRBD1. The starting material was PBMCs, mostly from graft donor cells, obtained 360 days after TCRalphabeta/CD19-depleted stem cell transplant. CDR3 sequence: CASSPGPPSGTGGPTQYF. The CDR3, as DNA: TGTGCCAGCTCACCAGGGCCCCCTTCCGGGACAGGGGGACCGACCCAGTACTTC.